Sequencing of this T cell receptor (beta chain) was carried out in a study of T cells in Graves' hyperthyroidism and ophthalmopathy. The CDR3 extends over 15 amino acids. Germline CDR1 is SGHNT and CDR2 is YENEEA. The TCR beta CDR3 regions underwent amplification using RNA transcripts as the source. During a first-round RT-PCR of the TCR CDR3, the HTBI primer set was used. TCRdb itself ran the multiplex PCR reads through MiXCR, one entry per CDR3 protein. This sample yields some 600,000 distinct CDR3 sequences, of which approximately 15% are seen a single time; under 7% belongs to the top ten. General study results and limits: Ophthalmopathy was predicted by the model a median of approximately 6 months ahead of onset.

This clonotype was seen more than once but under ten times. Its antigen is as yet unknown. One end of the junction fails to match germline, which may point to a read error. The chain employs TRBV11-3 and TRBJ1-1, with D perhaps TRBD1 (6 bases). The TCR was taken from a young woman with Graves' hyperthyroidism that later progressed to Graves' ophthalmopathy. The sample comprised blood. CDR3 in DNA: TGTGCCAGCAGCTTAGACGTTGGGAGGGACACTGAAGCTCTCTTT. Residues: CASSLDVGRDTEALF. The variable domain in full, with the rest retrieved from reference TRBV11-3 and TRBJ1-1, is EAGVVQSPRYKIIEKKQPVAFWCNPISGHNTLYWYLQNLGQGPELLIRYENEEAVDDSQLPKDRFSAERLKGVDSTLKIQPAELGDSAVYLCASSLDVGRDTEALFGQGTRLTVV.